The T cell receptor beta chain described here comes from a study of blood T cell repertoires in COVID-19. Study-level information: Spain, Italy and the United States supplied samples that represented acute and convalescent COVID-19. T cells, B-cell-depleted T cells, or PBMCs supplied cDNA or gDNA.

Germline CDR1 and CDR2: DFQATT and SNEGSKA (reference sequence). V was cut by 6 bases and J by 9 bases, with 11 bases left in between. The CDR3 sequence is 10 residues long. Per the original data handling: Reference gene primer amplification gave nucleated cell count estimates. Libraries were prepared by immunoSEQ multiplex PCR; TCRdb keeps only in-frame clonotypes and omits some of them. D and trimming come from the DNA, and the V and J calls and clone size come from that table. The table lists roughly 140,000 clones, about 87% of them singletons, with more than 4% in the top ten. The receptor was isolated from a woman in her thirties or forties with acute or convalescent COVID-19. The chain carries TRBV20-1 and TRBJ1-1; tentative D call: TRBD1 (5 bases). The material sequenced was peripheral blood. The CDR3 sequence is CSAGGGKAFF. CDR3 nucleotide sequence: TGCAGTGCCGGGGGGGGGAAAGCTTTCTTT.